This T cell receptor beta chain was obtained from a study of cytomegalovirus exposure and HLA in healthy donors. Study-level information: Samples from HLA-typed donors yielded about 85 million unique TCRs in an early data release. General study findings and limits: Rarity held for most TCR sequences, but there were some public TCRs that occurred in many donors. In a later analysis, a missense DCLRE1C variant was linked to TCR beta V- and J-gene trimming.

The PCR used 60 Vbeta and 13 Jbeta primers. Per the original data handling: An analysis performed later counted 73 million or so unique TCR beta chains (roughly 10 million of them shared). The protocol was immunoSEQ multiplex PCR, while the TCRdb copy is restricted to in-frame clones and leaves out a portion. V and J calls and clone size are copied from that table; D and trimming were computed from the DNA. The sample lists under 200,000 clones, around three quarters occurring once. The CDR3 loop spans 13 amino acids. The V gene's germline CDR1 is MGHRA and CDR2 YSYEKL. V dropped 0 bases and J dropped 5 bases, with 5 bases sitting between them. Turning to this clone: The antigen remains unidentified.

V and J are TRBV4-1 and TRBJ1-5; D remains unclear. Sequencing input: PBMCs. The clonotype was recovered from a man in his thirties or forties in good health and CMV-seronegative. CDR3 residues: CASSQDQDQPQHF. CDR3 coding DNA: TGCGCCAGCAGCCAAGATCAGGATCAGCCCCAGCATTTT.